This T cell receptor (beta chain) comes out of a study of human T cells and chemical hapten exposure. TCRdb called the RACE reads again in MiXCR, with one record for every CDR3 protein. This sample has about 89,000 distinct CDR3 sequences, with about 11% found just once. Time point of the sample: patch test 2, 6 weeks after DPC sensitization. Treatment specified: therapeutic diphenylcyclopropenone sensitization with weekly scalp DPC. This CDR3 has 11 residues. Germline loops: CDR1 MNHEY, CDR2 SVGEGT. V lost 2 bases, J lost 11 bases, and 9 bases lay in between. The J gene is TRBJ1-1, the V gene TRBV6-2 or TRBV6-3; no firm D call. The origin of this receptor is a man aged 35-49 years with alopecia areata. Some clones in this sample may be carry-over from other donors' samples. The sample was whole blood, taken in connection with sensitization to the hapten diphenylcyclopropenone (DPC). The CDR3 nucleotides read TGTGCCAGCAGTTACCCACCGCCGGCTTTCTTT. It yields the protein CASSYPPPAFF.